This T cell receptor (beta chain) was recorded in a study of T-cell memory formation after mild COVID-19 (dated by TCRdb to the early 2020s). In the study overall: Most TCR sequence clusters were specific to one of the two donors. T-cell clones expanding and contracting after mild COVID-19 in a couple of donors were tracked by longitudinal TCRalpha and TCRbeta repertoire sequencing. The cohort was made up of two young adult volunteers, one female and one male, who were previously healthy. General findings and caveats noted by the study authors: Clones contracting from day 15 to 85 had balanced CD4/CD8 phenotypes, while a second wave expanding from day 15 to 37 was biased towards CD4+. Contracting CD4+ clones were located mainly in the CM and EM memory subsets, whereas CD8+ clones were found to be enriched in EMRA. The detection of some responding clones in pre-infection memory suggests that pre-existing cross-reactive memory T cells joined the SARS-CoV-2 response. The study included only a couple of mild cases, and larger cohorts that include severe cases with pre-infection samples were judged to be necessary. SARS-CoV-2 specificity of the second-wave clones peaking on day 37 was not confirmed.

PBMCs were isolated by Ficoll-Paque density gradient centrifugation. This sample was sequenced with an Illumina NovaSeq 6000. cDNA libraries for TCRalpha and TCRbeta were prepared by 5'RACE using constant-segment primers, with sample barcodes and unique molecular identifiers added. Trizol reagent was used to extract RNA from every sample. Library amplification was performed in two PCR steps, and a second sample barcode and Illumina TruSeq adapters were introduced in the second step. Sequencing of the libraries was done on an Illumina NovaSeq, producing 2 x 150 bp paired-end reads. As for how the authors treated the data: Reads were demultiplexed and collapsed into UMI-guided consensus sequences with migec v1.2.7. With mixcr v2.1.11, UMI consensuses were aligned to TRA and TRB V and J templates and assembled into clonotypes. Expanded or contracted clonotypes were those called significant by both edgeR and NoisET, with noise models trained on biological replicates. For edgeR calls, the thresholds were a false discovery rate-adjusted p below 0.01 and a log2 fold-change of 1. As an exploratory analysis of dynamics, max-normalized trajectories of the 1000 most abundant clonotypes were examined by PCA with hierarchical clustering. Separately sequenced CD4+ and CD8+ repertoires were used to assign the CD4 or CD8 phenotype of responding clones. TCRdb trimmed the raw reads at Q25, called clones with MiXCR and kept productive beta chains. CDR3 protein sequences are deduplicated, and each keeps its most common genes and DNA. These V and J calls derive from TCRdb rather than the authors' analysis. Here the sample has tens of thousands of distinct CDR3 sequences; 10% to 15% occur a single time. Clones ranked in the top ten supply over 25% of the sample.

CDR1 and CDR2 are drawn from the germline V gene (reference sequence): DFQATT, SNEGSKA. The cysteine opens and the phenylalanine closes a CDR3 of 15 amino acids. Only the CDR3 DNA is retained, 45 bases long and in frame from the first base. Deletion took 0 bases off V and 0 bases off J, with a span of 12 bases between the germline ends. This clonotype was found a few times. Its cognate antigen has yet to be identified. The input lacks base qualities; no much larger clone sits a single base away. The sample was PBMCs or a T cell subset sorted from them (not recorded which). The chain joins TRBV20-1 to TRBJ2-7; the D region possibly corresponds to TRBD1 (6 bases align). This TCR was sampled from an adult woman who had mild COVID-19 (a few samples of this study predate the infection). The sample titles of this study are shuffled in the database, so cell type and time point are left out; the donor was told from shared clones. DNA sequence: TGCAGTGCTAGAGAAAGGACAGAGAACTCCTACGAGCAGTACTTC. Its protein is CSARERTENSYEQYF.